Listed below are T cell receptor beta chains from one sample, sequenced in a study of T cell repertoires in cytomegalovirus infection. No antigen has been identified for these receptors. TCRdb independently ran MiXCR on the reads; one entry per CDR3 protein. Among about 110,000 distinct CDR3 sequences, over 40% were seen once, and the ten largest hold approximately 69%. The sequencing here drew on CD8+ T cells from cultured PBMCs, taken from culture after CMV antigen stimulation. The receptors come from a human donor in good health (CMV status not recorded). Some clones in this sample may be carry-over from other donors' samples. Each CDR3 is given with its conserved first and last residue. The order of the fields is J gene, V gene, CDR3 protein.

j_gene: TRBJ2-3; v_gene: TRBV7-6; CDR3aa: CASSLRGYTDTQYF
j_gene: TRBJ2-5; v_gene: TRBV6-6; CDR3aa: CATIAAGLQETQYF
j_gene: TRBJ1-5; v_gene: TRBV27; CDR3aa: CASSLLGGAGQPQHF
j_gene: TRBJ1-2; v_gene: TRBV12-3/TRBV12-4; CDR3aa: CASGLGYVYGYTF
j_gene: TRBJ2-5; v_gene: TRBV4-2; CDR3aa: CASSQLPGGQETQYF
j_gene: TRBJ2-7; v_gene: TRBV6-5; CDR3aa: CASSYRTGGSLEQYF
j_gene: TRBJ2-7; v_gene: TRBV7-2; CDR3aa: CASSLSVQGEQYF
j_gene: TRBJ2-3; v_gene: TRBV7-2; CDR3aa: CASSLRLAGDTDTQYF
j_gene: TRBJ2-7; v_gene: TRBV7-2; CDR3aa: CASSLGFSTTYEQYF
j_gene: TRBJ2-1; v_gene: TRBV27; CDR3aa: CASRPLSNEQFF
j_gene: TRBJ2-2; v_gene: TRBV6-1; CDR3aa: CASSYSGGAIGELFF
j_gene: TRBJ2-4; v_gene: TRBV6-5; CDR3aa: CASGSSSRVARNSGHGAKNIQYF
j_gene: TRBJ2-3; v_gene: TRBV24-1; CDR3aa: CATSDNMRDGTDTQYF
j_gene: TRBJ2-1; v_gene: TRBV4-2; CDR3aa: CASSQDGGDYNEQFF
j_gene: TRBJ2-3; v_gene: TRBV7-2; CDR3aa: CASSSQGAFSTDTQYF
j_gene: TRBJ1-5; v_gene: TRBV20-1; CDR3aa: CSAPKRGNNQPQHF